A single sample gave rise to the 24 T cell receptor beta chains below, sequenced in a study of response to subunit inactivated influenza vaccine. TCRdb re-analysed the RT-PCR reads in MiXCR, keeping a single row per CDR3 protein. The top ten hold around 13% of the sample, which has about 500,000 distinct CDR3 sequences, approximately 7.3% seen once. The sequencing here drew on PBMCs from blood, taken about 23 months after vaccination. Every receptor here comes from a man aged 50-75 years who received an inactivated influenza vaccine.

The chain links TRBV4-1 to TRBJ2-5; weak D call: TRBD1 (5 bases). CDR3 size: 17 residues. The germline V and J ends were trimmed by 3 bases and 7 bases, with 24 bases remaining between them. The germline V gene has CDR1 MGHRA and CDR2 YSYEKL. Here the CDR3 reads CASSQQDKGHPPGTQYF. As DNA, the CDR3 is TGCGCCAGCAGCCAGCAGGACAAGGGTCACCCCCCAGGGACCCAGTACTTC.

Concerning this clonotype itself: In this CDR3 the conserved last residue, phenylalanine or tryptophan, is missing, so a read error is likely. J is TRBJ1-1 and V is TRBV12-3 or TRBV12-4; D gene unclear. The CDR3 spans 13 residues. Trimming pared 3 bases from V and 1 base from J, leaving 6 bases between. The CDR3 reads CASSFSGNTEAFL. CDR3 coding DNA: TGTGCCAGCAGTTTTTCAGGGAACACTGAAGCTTTCCTT.

The rearrangement joins TRBV12-3 or TRBV12-4 to TRBJ2-1; 9 nucleotides line up with TRBD1. There are 14 residues in the CDR3. The V and J ends lost 5 bases and 6 bases, in that order; junction bases with no gene match: 5. For the CDR3, the DNA is TGTGCCAGCAGTACTCCGGGACAGGGCAATGAGCAGTTCTTC. Its translation is CASSTPGQGNEQFF.

The chain joins TRBV12-3 or TRBV12-4 to TRBJ2-1; 8 bases are shared with TRBD2. J gave up 4 bases and V 3 bases, and 5 bases lay outside the gene matches. The CDR3 runs 15 residues. CDR3 sequence: CASSFRAGGYNEQFF. The CDR3 nucleotides are TGTGCCAGCAGTTTTAGGGCGGGAGGTTACAATGAGCAGTTCTTC.

The sample holds many counts of this clonotype. The chain has TRBV19 and TRBJ2-6; D not resolved. Trimming took 3 bases from V and 9 from J, leaving 15 bases between them. Germline V gene data show CDR1 as LNHDA and CDR2 as SQIVND (reference sequence). The CDR3 runs 15 residues. CDR3 sequence reads: CASSIRWRLNNVLTF. As DNA, the CDR3 is TGTGCCAGTAGTATCAGGTGGCGGCTCAACAACGTCCTGACTTTC.

This clonotype was detected many times. V usage is TRBV30 and J usage is TRBJ2-1, with TRBD2 matching over 7 bases. From germline, CDR1 is GTSNPN and CDR2 SVGIG (reference sequence). V dropped 0 bases and J dropped 5; count of bases not matched to a gene: 1. The CDR3 length is 13 residues. The CDR3 loop is CAWSVSGNNEQFF. The DNA for the CDR3 is TGTGCCTGGAGTGTCAGCGGGAACAATGAGCAGTTCTTC. The complete variable domain, with remaining parts taken from reference TRBV30 and TRBJ2-1, reads SQTIHQWPATLVQPVGSPLSLECTVEGTSNPNLYWYRQAAGRGLQLLFYSVGIGQISSEVPQNLSASRPQDRQFILSSKKLLLSDSGFYLCAWSVSGNNEQFFGPGTRLTVL.

This clonotype has more than one count but fewer than ten. V gene TRBV25-1 combines with J gene TRBJ2-7; a weak D match, TRBD1 (5 bases). The germline V gene encodes CDR1 MGHDK and CDR2 SYGVNS. The CDR3 has 11 amino acids. Trimming left V 3 bases short and J 6 bases short, with 6 bases between. The CDR3 loop is CASSEGPEQYF. In DNA, the CDR3 is TGTGCCAGCAGTGAGGGGCCCGAGCAGTACTTC.

In this sample, this clonotype turned up many times. The chain combines TRBV4-1 with TRBJ1-2; D is uncertain. V lost 3 bases to trimming and J lost 1 base, with 6 bases between them. This CDR3 contains 13 residues. CDR1 is MGHRA, CDR2 YSYEKL, per germline. This CDR3 reads CASSHQDNYGYTF. Here the CDR3 DNA reads TGCGCCAGCAGCCACCAGGATAACTATGGCTACACCTTC.

The gene calls are TRBV20-1 and TRBJ2-7; TRBD2 agrees at 7 bases. The V and J ends lost 3 bases and 2 bases, in that order; junction bases with no gene match: 10. Germline assignment: CDR1 DFQATT and CDR2 SNEGSKA (reference sequence). The CDR3 sequence is 15 residues long. CDR3: CSASPWTSRTYEQYF. In DNA form, the CDR3 reads TGCAGTGCTAGCCCCTGGACTAGTAGAACCTACGAGCAGTACTTC.

This clonotype occurred a few times. The V call is TRBV6-2 or TRBV6-3, the J call TRBJ2-3, with D possibly TRBD2 on 5 matching bases. The germline V gene has CDR1 MNHEY and CDR2 SVGEGT. This CDR3 has 16 residues. V lost 5 bases and J lost 2, with 17 bases in between. The CDR3 here is CASSPGLWGTTDTQYF. The CDR3 DNA is TGTGCCAGCAGTCCCGGACTTTGGGGAACCACAGATACGCAGTATTTT.

This chain uses TRBV12-3 or TRBV12-4 with TRBJ2-1, with 8 bases lining up with TRBD2. The V segment lost 6 bases and the J segment 6 bases; nucleotides outside the gene matches: 4. This CDR3 spans 13 amino acids. CDR3 DNA sequence: TGTGCCAGCAGCCGCGGGACTAGCAATGAGCAGTTCTTC. Protein: CASSRGTSNEQFF.

This clonotype was seen many times. The J gene is TRBJ2-5, the V gene TRBV7-8, with D tentatively TRBD2 (6 bases). The CDR3 sequence is 16 residues long. Germline CDR1 and CDR2: SGHVS and FQNEAQ. Trimming stripped 0 bases from V and 5 bases from J, with 16 bases between. CDR3 sequence: CASSLARGISRETQYF. DNA of the CDR3: TGTGCCAGCAGCTTAGCTCGCGGGATAAGCAGGGAGACCCAGTACTTC. The complete variable domain, with remaining parts taken from reference TRBV7-8 and TRBJ2-5, reads GAGVSQSPRYKVAKRGQDVALRCDPISGHVSLFWYQQALGQGPEFLTYFQNEAQLDKSGLPSDRFFAERPEGSVSTLKIQRTQQEDSAVYLCASSLARGISRETQYFGPGTRLLVL.

This clonotype was detected a few times. This sequence joins TRBV7-8 and TRBJ2-7; no clear D gene. V was cut by 2 bases and J by 3 bases, with 8 bases left in between. Germline CDR1 SGHVS, CDR2 FQNEAQ. This CDR3 is 13 amino acids long. The CDR3 region has the DNA TGTGCCAGCAGCTTAAGCGATCTCTACGAGCAGTACTTC. As protein: CASSLSDLYEQYF. Using reference TRBV7-8 and TRBJ2-7 for the parts outside the CDR3, the full variable domain is GAGVSQSPRYKVAKRGQDVALRCDPISGHVSLFWYQQALGQGPEFLTYFQNEAQLDKSGLPSDRFFAERPEGSVSTLKIQRTQQEDSAVYLCASSLSDLYEQYFGPGTRLTVT.

This clonotype was counted ten times or more. V gene TRBV18 combines with J gene TRBJ2-7, with 10 bases fitting TRBD2. Germline trimming cut 2 bases from V and 7 bases from J; bases unmatched to any gene: 8. Germline CDR1 reads KGHSH; CDR2 reads LQKENI. This CDR3 spans 15 amino acids. The CDR3 loop is CASSPTSGALGEQYF. CDR3 coding DNA: TGTGCCAGCTCACCAACTAGCGGGGCCTTGGGAGAGCAGTACTTC.

The V and J genes are TRBV7-6 and TRBJ2-5; tentatively, D is TRBD2 (6 bases). CDR3 size: 13 residues. The germline V and J ends were trimmed by 4 bases and 7 bases, with 13 bases remaining between them. Per germline, CDR1 SGHVS and CDR2 FNYEAQ. The CDR3 sequence: CASSSSRGGTQYF. CDR3 nucleotides: TGTGCCAGCAGCTCGTCTCGGGGAGGGACCCAGTACTTC.

There are many counts of this clonotype. The J gene is TRBJ2-2, the V gene TRBV29-1; 10 bases are a match to TRBD2. Trimming at V came to 4 bases and at J to 2 bases, leaving 1 base not matched to a gene. The CDR3 covers 14 residues. Germline CDR1 is SQVTM and CDR2 is ANQGSEA. CDR3 coding DNA: TGCAGCGTTGTAGCGGGAGGAAACACCGGGGAGCTGTTTTTT. Translating it yields CSVVAGGNTGELFF.

Only a few counts were recorded for this clonotype. The chain joins TRBV28 to TRBJ1-5, with 7 nucleotides matching TRBD1. Trimming took 6 bases from V and 6 from J; bases not matched to a gene: 8. Germline CDR1 reads MDHEN; CDR2 reads SYDVKM. The CDR3 has 14 amino acids. CDR3 protein: CASSVTGAGQPQHF. CDR3 bases: TGTGCCAGCAGCGTTACAGGGGCCGGTCAGCCCCAGCATTTT.

This clonotype was picked up many times. The V and J genes are TRBV6-5 and TRBJ2-7; 7 positions match TRBD2. V shed 0 bases and J 7 bases; nucleotides not matched to a gene: 3. Germline CDR1 is MNHEY and CDR2 is SVGAGI. This CDR3 is built from 13 residues. In DNA form, the CDR3 reads TGTGCCAGCAGTTACTCGGGGGGGAGGGAGCAGTACTTC. Its translation is CASSYSGGREQYF.

This clonotype was recorded many times. The CDR3 protein is CSVAVQTSTDTQYF. The CDR3 nucleotides read TGCAGCGTTGCGGTCCAGACTAGCACAGATACGCAGTATTTT. This chain uses TRBV29-1 with TRBJ2-3; D is ambiguous. Trimming shortened V by 4 bases and J by 0 bases, and 11 bases separated the two germline ends. In germline, CDR1 is SQVTM, CDR2 ANQGSEA. This CDR3 is built from 14 residues.

This clonotype has ten or more counts. The genes are TRBV3-1 and TRBJ1-5, with 8 positions matching TRBD1. Trimming took 3 bases from V and 7 from J; bases not matched to a gene: 2. The germline V gene encodes CDR1 LGHDT and CDR2 YNNKEL (reference sequence). This CDR3 region has 13 residues. In DNA, the CDR3 is TGTGCCAGCAGCCACGACAGGGGACAGCCCCAGCATTTT. Translation: CASSHDRGQPQHF.

The V and J genes are TRBV6-1 and TRBJ1-3, with D perhaps TRBD1 (5 bases). The CDR3 totals 15 residues. Trimming cost V 6 bases and J 0 bases, with 12 bases left between them. CDR1 and CDR2 (germline): MNHNS, SASEGT. The CDR3 is CASRLQESSGNTIYF. As DNA, the CDR3 is TGTGCCAGCAGGCTACAGGAGAGCTCTGGAAACACCATATATTTT.

The chain combines TRBV2 with TRBJ2-2; no clear D gene. Germline loops: CDR1 SNHLY, CDR2 FYNNEI. V dropped 3 bases and J dropped 5 bases, with 10 bases sitting between them. CDR3 size: 14 residues. The CDR3 DNA reads as TGTGCCAGCAGTGAGGATACCGGAACCGGGGAGCTGTTTTTT. It codes for CASSEDTGTGELFF. Using reference TRBV2 and TRBJ2-2 for the parts outside the CDR3, the full variable domain is EPEVTQTPSHQVTQMGQEVILRCVPISNHLYFYWYRQILGQKVEFLVSFYNNEISEKSEIFDDQFSVERPDGSNFTLKIRSTKLEDSAMYFCASSEDTGTGELFFGEGSRLTVL.

Many counts were recorded for this clonotype. The CDR3 coding sequence is TGTGCCATCAGTGGCGGAGGGAACTATGGCTACACCTTC. It encodes CAISGGGNYGYTF. V usage is TRBV10-3 and J usage is TRBJ1-2, with D unclear. CDR3 length: 13 residues. V lost 4 bases and J 2 bases, leaving 8 bases between the germline ends. Germline V CDR1 and CDR2: ENHRY, SYGVKD.

In this sample, this clonotype turned up many times. CDR3 nucleotide sequence: TGTGCCACCCAAACTCAGGGTAGGAGTCAGCCCCAGCATTTT. It specifies CATQTQGRSQPQHF. This rearrangement joins TRBV15 to TRBJ1-5, with a weak D call TRBD1 (5 bases). The CDR3 consists of 14 residues. The germline V gene encodes CDR1 LNHNV and CDR2 YYDKDF (reference sequence). The V end was cut by 8 bases, the J end by 6 bases, with 17 bases between.